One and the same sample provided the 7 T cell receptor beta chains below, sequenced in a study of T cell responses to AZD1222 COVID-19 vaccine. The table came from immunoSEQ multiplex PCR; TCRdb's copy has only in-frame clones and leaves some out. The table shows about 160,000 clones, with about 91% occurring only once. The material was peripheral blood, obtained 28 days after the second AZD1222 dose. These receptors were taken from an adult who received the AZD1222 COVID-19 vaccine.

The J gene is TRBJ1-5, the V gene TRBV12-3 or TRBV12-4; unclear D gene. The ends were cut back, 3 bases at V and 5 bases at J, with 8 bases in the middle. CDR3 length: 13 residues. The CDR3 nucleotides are TGTGCCAGCAGTTTCCAGGTGGATCAGCCCCAGCATTTT. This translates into CASSFQVDQPQHF.

CDR3 residues: CASSPNREPQHF. DNA for the CDR3: TGTGCCAGTAGTCCCAACAGGGAGCCCCAGCATTTT. This chain joins TRBV19 and TRBJ1-5; tentative D call: TRBD1 (6 bases). CDR3 size: 12 residues. Germline CDR1 LNHDA, CDR2 SQIVND (reference sequence). V lost 5 bases, J lost 8 bases, and 10 bases lay in between.

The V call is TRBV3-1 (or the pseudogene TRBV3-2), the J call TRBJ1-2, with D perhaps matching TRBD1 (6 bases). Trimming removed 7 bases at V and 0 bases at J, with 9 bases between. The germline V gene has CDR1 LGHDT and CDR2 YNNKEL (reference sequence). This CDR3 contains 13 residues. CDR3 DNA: TGTGCCAGCAAGGGGGATGCTAACTATGGCTACACCTTC. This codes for CASKGDANYGYTF.

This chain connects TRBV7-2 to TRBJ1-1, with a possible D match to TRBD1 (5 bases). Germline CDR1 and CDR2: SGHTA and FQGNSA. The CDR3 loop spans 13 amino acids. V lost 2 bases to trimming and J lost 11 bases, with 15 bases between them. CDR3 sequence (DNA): TGTGCCAGCAGCTTATATCCCGGGGGTTTGGCTTTCTTT. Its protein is CASSLYPGGLAFF.

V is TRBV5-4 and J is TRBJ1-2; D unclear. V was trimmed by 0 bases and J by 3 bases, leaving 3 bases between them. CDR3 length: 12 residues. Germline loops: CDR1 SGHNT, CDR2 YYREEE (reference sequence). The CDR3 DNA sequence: TGTGCCAGCAGCTTGGCTGACTATGGCTACACCTTC. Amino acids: CASSLADYGYTF. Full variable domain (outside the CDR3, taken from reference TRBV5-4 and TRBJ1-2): ETGVTQSPTHLIKTRGQQVTLRCSSQSGHNTVSWYQQALGQGPQFIFQYYREEENGRGNFPPRFSGLQFPNYSSELNVNALELDDSALYLCASSLADYGYTFGSGTRLTVV.

This CDR3 is CAISLDHQETQYF. As DNA, the CDR3 is TGTGCCATCAGCCTGGACCACCAAGAGACCCAGTACTTC. This chain connects TRBV10-3 to TRBJ2-5; D remains unclear. The germline gives CDR1 ENHRY, CDR2 SYGVKD. Trimming took off 6 bases at V and 0 bases at J, with 8 bases between the two ends. The CDR3 is 13 residues long.

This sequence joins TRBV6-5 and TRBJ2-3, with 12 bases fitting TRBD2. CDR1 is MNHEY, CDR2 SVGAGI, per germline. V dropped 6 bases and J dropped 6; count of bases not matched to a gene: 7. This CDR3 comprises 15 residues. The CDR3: CASSLRTSGVDTQYF. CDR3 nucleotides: TGTGCCAGCAGCCTCCGGACTAGCGGGGTGGATACGCAGTATTTT.